One and the same sample provided the 28 T cell receptor beta chains below, sequenced in a study of blood T cell repertoires in COVID-19. Clones were read by immunoSEQ multiplex PCR, and TCRdb kept only the in-frame ones, dropping some. The table lists 35,000 to 50,000 clones, more than 80% of them singletons. Sequenced: peripheral blood. These receptors were taken from a man aged 55 to 70 with active COVID-19.

The V call is TRBV5-1, the J call TRBJ2-1, with a tentative D call TRBD2 (5 bases). Germline loops: CDR1 SGHRS, CDR2 YFSETQ. Trimming took 5 bases from V and 2 from J, leaving 14 bases between them. CDR3 length: 15 residues. The CDR3 sequence is CASSLVASAYNEQFF. In DNA, the CDR3 is TGCGCCAGCAGTCTGGTAGCGTCCGCCTACAATGAGCAGTTCTTC.

This clone was found once. V usage is TRBV9 and J usage is TRBJ1-3; 12 positions agree with TRBD1. Trimming took 2 bases from V and 0 from J; bases not matched to a gene: 12. Germline CDR1 SGDLS, CDR2 YYNGEE. This CDR3 comprises 20 residues. CDR3 DNA sequence: TGTGCCAGCAGCGTCCTCTCCGGGACAGGGGGCGGAAACTCTGGAAACACCATATATTTT. This translates into CASSVLSGTGGGNSGNTIYF. The full variable domain, its missing parts supplied by reference TRBV9 and TRBJ1-3, is DSGVTQTPKHLITATGQRVTLRCSPRSGDLSVYWYQQSLDQGLQFLIQYYNGEERAKGNILERFSAQQFPDLHSELNLSSLELGDSALYFCASSVLSGTGGGNSGNTIYFGEGSWLTVV.

This chain joins TRBV19 and TRBJ1-5, with unresolved D. This CDR3 region has 17 residues. The V gene lost 3 bases and the J gene lost 6 bases, with 21 bases spanning the gap. Per germline, CDR1 LNHDA and CDR2 SQIVND (reference sequence). The CDR3: CASSMVLRSLRGQPQHF. Written as DNA, the CDR3 is TGTGCCAGTAGTATGGTGTTGAGGTCCTTGAGAGGTCAGCCCCAGCATTTT.

The chain links TRBV2 to TRBJ2-5; D is possibly TRBD2 (5 bases). CDR3 length: 17 amino acids. Trimming removed 1 base from V and 4 bases from J, with 19 bases in between. In germline, CDR1 is SNHLY, CDR2 FYNNEI. CDR3 in amino acids: CASSEGASPVVGETQYF. In DNA, the CDR3 is TGTGCCAGCAGTGAAGGGGCTAGCCCGGTCGTTGGAGAGACCCAGTACTTC.

This clone was counted between two and nine times. The J gene is TRBJ1-2, the V gene TRBV19; D remains unclear. This CDR3 comprises 13 residues. Trimming removed 1 base at V and 4 bases at J, with 7 bases between. The germline V gene encodes CDR1 LNHDA and CDR2 SQIVND (reference sequence). This CDR3 reads CASSIANSYGYTF. In DNA, the CDR3 is TGTGCCAGTAGTATAGCGAACAGCTATGGCTACACCTTC.

The genes are TRBV18 and TRBJ2-5, with 7 positions matching TRBD1. With V trimmed by 0 bases and J by 3 bases, 10 bases remained unmatched. This CDR3 has 17 amino acids. Germline CDR1 and CDR2: KGHSH and LQKENI. Here the CDR3 reads CASSPPRNQGDEETQYF. The CDR3 region has the DNA TGTGCCAGCTCACCACCTCGAAATCAGGGGGATGAAGAGACCCAGTACTTC.

This chain uses TRBV6-6 with TRBJ2-1; D unresolved. Per the germline V gene, CDR1 is MNHNY and CDR2 is SVGAGI (reference sequence). Trimming stripped 5 bases from V and 6 bases from J, with 20 bases between. There are 16 residues in the CDR3. For the CDR3, the DNA is TGTGCCAGCAGTCCCGCGACTCGTGGTGACCGCAATGAGCAGTTCTTC. Its protein is CASSPATRGDRNEQFF.

V usage is TRBV7-3 and J usage is TRBJ2-5; tentatively, D is TRBD1 (5 bases). Germline V gene data show CDR1 as SGHTA and CDR2 as FQGTGA. The V end was cut by 5 bases, the J end by 2 bases, with 12 bases between. The CDR3 sequence is 14 residues long. The CDR3 loop reads CASSLMGPQETQYF. In DNA, the CDR3 is TGTGCCAGCAGCCTCATGGGGCCTCAAGAGACCCAGTACTTC.

The chain has TRBV7-2 and TRBJ2-7, with D tentatively TRBD2 (6 bases). V lost 4 bases and J 6 bases, leaving 13 bases between the germline ends. The length of the CDR3 is 13 residues. Germline loops: CDR1 SGHTA, CDR2 FQGNSA. The CDR3 region has the DNA TGTGCCAGCAGCTCCCAGACTAGTCCCGAGCAGTACTTC. It codes for CASSSQTSPEQYF.

The CDR3 nucleotides read TGTGCCAGTTCTCATGGACAGGGGTGGGGGAACACTGAAGCTTTCTTT. Translated, it gives CASSHGQGWGNTEAFF. The rearrangement uses TRBV25-1 and TRBJ1-1; 9 bases match TRBD1. The CDR3 consists of 16 residues. CDR1 is MGHDK, CDR2 SYGVNS, per germline. Trimming removed 9 bases from V and 1 base from J; junction bases left unmatched: 12.

V is TRBV7-2 and J is TRBJ2-3; 10 bases align to TRBD2. This CDR3 spans 17 amino acids. After removal of 5 bases from V and 4 bases from J, the junction contained 12 bases not matched to a gene. Germline V gives CDR1 SGHTA, CDR2 FQGNSA. CDR3 region: CASSGRTSGRRADTQYF. In DNA form, the CDR3 reads TGTGCCAGCAGCGGACGGACTAGCGGCCGTAGGGCAGATACGCAGTATTTT. Based on the CDR3 plus reference TRBV7-2 and TRBJ2-3, the full variable domain is GAGVSQSPSNKVTEKGKDVELRCDPISGHTALYWYRQSLGQGLEFLIYFQGNSAPDKSGLPSDRFSAERTGGSVSTLTIQRTQQEDSAVYLCASSGRTSGRRADTQYFGPGTRLTVL.

The chain employs TRBV5-1 and TRBJ2-1; D call uncertain. Germline V gene lookup returns CDR1 SGHRS and CDR2 YFSETQ. The CDR3 is made up of 15 amino acids. V lost 2 bases, J lost 6 bases, and 15 bases lay in between. In nucleotides, the CDR3 is TGCGCCAGCAGCTTCGACTCATCCATTATCAATGAGCAGTTCTTC. Encoded protein: CASSFDSSIINEQFF.

This clone was recorded once. V gene TRBV6-6 combines with J gene TRBJ1-6, with TRBD1 matching over 8 bases. V shed 4 bases and J 8 bases; nucleotides not matched to a gene: 4. Germline-derived CDR1 and CDR2 are MNHNY and SVGAGI (reference sequence). This CDR3 spans 14 amino acids. In DNA, the CDR3 is TGTGCCAGCAGTTTCGGACAGGGCGATTCACCCCTCCACTTT. Protein: CASSFGQGDSPLHF.

The rearrangement links TRBV28 to TRBJ2-7; D gene unclear. In germline, CDR1 is MDHEN, CDR2 SYDVKM. The CDR3 extends over 13 amino acids. V was pared by 5 bases and J by 6 bases, with 14 bases between. CDR3 amino acids: CASSQDGLSEQYF. CDR3 coding DNA: TGTGCCAGCAGTCAAGACGGGTTGAGCGAGCAGTACTTC.

This clone was recorded once. The gene calls are TRBV5-1 and TRBJ2-2; the match to TRBD1 covers 11 bases. Trimming at V came to 2 bases and at J to 7 bases, leaving 7 bases not matched to a gene. Germline loops: CDR1 SGHRS, CDR2 YFSETQ. The CDR3 is made up of 16 amino acids. CDR3: CASSFLGQGAVGELFF. In DNA form, the CDR3 reads TGCGCCAGCAGCTTTCTTGGACAGGGGGCGGTCGGGGAGCTGTTTTTT.

The rearrangement uses TRBV10-3 and TRBJ2-3, with TRBD2 matching 7 bases. The ends lost 0 bases at V and 6 bases at J; junction bases unmatched: 0. Looked up from germline, CDR1 is ENHRY and CDR2 is SYGVKD. The CDR3 extends over 13 amino acids. The DNA of the CDR3 is TGTGCCATCAGTGAGTCGGGGGGGGATACGCAGTATTTT. Protein: CAISESGGDTQYF.

The chain couples TRBV2 to TRBJ1-5; 7 nucleotides agree with TRBD1. The CDR3 covers 14 residues. Germline loops: CDR1 SNHLY, CDR2 FYNNEI. J gave up 3 bases and V 5 bases, and 4 bases lay outside the gene matches. CDR3 sequence: CASSQQGSNQPQHF. CDR3 nucleotide sequence: TGTGCCAGCAGTCAACAGGGGTCCAATCAGCCCCAGCATTTT.

The chain combines TRBV2 with TRBJ2-3, with 8 nucleotides matching TRBD2. The germline V gene encodes CDR1 SNHLY and CDR2 FYNNEI. The CDR3 has 17 amino acids. The junction had 9 bases not matched to a gene; V was cut back by 2 bases and J by 2 bases. CDR3 DNA: TGTGCCAGCAGTGAACCCGTGGCGGGAGGCGTCACAGATACGCAGTATTTT. Translation: CASSEPVAGGVTDTQYF.

The chain's CDR3 is CASSPDRGRGGNQPQHF. In DNA form, the CDR3 reads TGTGCCAGCAGTCCGGACAGGGGGCGCGGGGGCAATCAGCCCCAGCATTTT. The rearrangement uses TRBV27 and TRBJ1-5, with TRBD1 matching 11 bases. CDR3 length: 17 amino acids. Per the germline V gene, CDR1 is MNHEY and CDR2 is SMNVEV (reference sequence). The V and J ends lost 5 bases and 2 bases, in that order; junction bases with no gene match: 8.

This clone was recorded a few times. The V gene is TRBV5-8, the J gene TRBJ2-3; D is undetermined. Germline lookup yields CDR1 SGHTS and CDR2 YDEGEE. V shed 3 bases and J shed 1 base, with 12 bases lying between them. This CDR3 has 15 residues. The CDR3 nucleotides are TGTGCCAGCAGCTCCGGGTCGCTCCGCACAGATACGCAGTATTTT. Translating gives CASSSGSLRTDTQYF. Drawing the rest from reference TRBV5-8 and TRBJ2-3, the complete variable domain is EAGVTQSPTHLIKTRGQQATLRCSPISGHTSVYWYQQALGLGLQFLLWYDEGEERNRGNFPPRFSGRQFPNYSSELNVNALELEDSALYLCASSSGSLRTDTQYFGPGTRLTVL.

This chain links TRBV5-5 with TRBJ2-7; no reliable D call. Germline V CDR1 and CDR2: SGHKS, YYEKEE (reference sequence). V was clipped by 1 base and J by 1 base, with 9 bases between them. The CDR3 extends over 14 amino acids. Here the CDR3 DNA reads TGTGCCAGCAGCTTGTACGGGTTGTCCTACGAGCAGTACTTC. Amino acids: CASSLYGLSYEQYF.

The genes are TRBV10-3 and TRBJ2-1, with D unresolved. With 5 bases removed from V and 2 bases from J, the gap between germline ends came to 4 bases. The germline CDR1 and CDR2 sequences are ENHRY and SYGVKD. The length of the CDR3 is 12 residues. CDR3 nucleotide sequence: TGTGCCATCAGTAATACCTACAATGAGCAGTTCTTC. Its protein is CAISNTYNEQFF.

This rearrangement joins TRBV9 to TRBJ2-7; 8 nucleotides agree with TRBD1. This CDR3 has 14 residues. V dropped 4 bases and J dropped 7; count of bases not matched to a gene: 10. CDR1 is SGDLS and CDR2 is YYNGEE in the germline V gene. The CDR3 nucleotides are TGTGCCAGCAGCACCTCTGGACAGGGTTGGGAGCAGTACTTC. This sequence encodes CASSTSGQGWEQYF.

The chain has TRBV25-1 and TRBJ1-1; TRBD1 matches 9 bases. J gave up 6 bases and V 5 bases, and 10 bases lay outside the gene matches. CDR1 and CDR2 (germline): MGHDK, SYGVNS. There are 15 residues in the CDR3. CDR3 bases: TGTGCCAGCAGTAGTTCGACAGGGGGGATCCCTGAAGCTTTCTTT. Translated, it gives CASSSSTGGIPEAFF.

The chain couples TRBV5-1 to TRBJ1-2, with 9 bases identical to TRBD1. V shed 4 bases and J 4 bases; nucleotides not matched to a gene: 5. The CDR3 runs to 14 residues. From germline, CDR1 is SGHRS and CDR2 YFSETQ. This chain's CDR3 is CASSVETGGYGYTF. Here the CDR3 DNA reads TGCGCCAGCAGCGTGGAGACAGGGGGCTATGGCTACACCTTC.

V and J are TRBV29-1 and TRBJ1-4; possibly TRBD1 for D (6 bases). This CDR3 is 15 amino acids long. V gave up 6 bases and J gave up 4 bases, with 18 bases separating them. Germline-derived CDR1 and CDR2 are SQVTM and ANQGSEA. CDR3 nucleotides: TGCAGCGTGAAACCGGGGGAGGGGGATAATGAAAAACTGTTTTTT. This gives the protein CSVKPGEGDNEKLFF.

This chain uses TRBV25-1 with TRBJ2-7; 9 bases agree with TRBD1. Unmatched junction bases numbered 6, after V lost 5 bases and J lost 4 bases. The V gene's germline CDR1 is MGHDK and CDR2 SYGVNS. The CDR3 covers 14 residues. The CDR3 loop reads CASSTRTGVYEQYF. The CDR3 bases are TGTGCCAGCAGTACGCGGACAGGGGTGTACGAGCAGTACTTC.

CDR3 sequence reads: CASSSHGQGGYGYTF. The CDR3 DNA reads as TGTGCCAGCAGTTCACACGGACAGGGAGGGTATGGCTACACCTTC. The chain is built from TRBV28 and TRBJ1-2; the match to TRBD1 covers 8 bases. The CDR3 extends over 15 amino acids. V lost 4 bases to trimming and J lost 5 bases; unmatched junction nucleotides: 9. Germline V gene data show CDR1 as MDHEN and CDR2 as SYDVKM.